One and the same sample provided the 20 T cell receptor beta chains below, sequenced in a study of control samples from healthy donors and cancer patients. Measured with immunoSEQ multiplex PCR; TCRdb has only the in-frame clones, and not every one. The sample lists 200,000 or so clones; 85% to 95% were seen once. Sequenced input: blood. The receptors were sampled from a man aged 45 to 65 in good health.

CDR3 DNA sequence: TGCAGTGCTAGTATACAGGGAAATCAGCCCCAGCATTTT. Residues: CSASIQGNQPQHF. V usage is TRBV20-1 and J usage is TRBJ1-5; D may be TRBD1 (6 bases). The CDR3 is 13 amino acids. V lost 3 bases and J 4 bases, leaving 10 bases between the germline ends. Per germline, CDR1 DFQATT and CDR2 SNEGSKA (reference sequence).

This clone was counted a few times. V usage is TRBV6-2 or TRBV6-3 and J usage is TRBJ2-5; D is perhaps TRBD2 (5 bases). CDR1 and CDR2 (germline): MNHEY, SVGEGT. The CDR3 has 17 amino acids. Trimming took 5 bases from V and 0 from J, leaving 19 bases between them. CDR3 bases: TGTGCCAGCAGTAAATCCTTAAAGCGGCCTAACCAAGAGACCCAGTACTTC. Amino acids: CASSKSLKRPNQETQYF.

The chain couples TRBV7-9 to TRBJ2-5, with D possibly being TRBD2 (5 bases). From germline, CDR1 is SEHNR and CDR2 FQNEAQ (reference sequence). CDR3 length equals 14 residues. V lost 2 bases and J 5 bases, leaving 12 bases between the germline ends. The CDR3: CASSLLDRGETQYF. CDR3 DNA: TGTGCCAGCAGCTTATTAGACCGAGGGGAGACCCAGTACTTC.

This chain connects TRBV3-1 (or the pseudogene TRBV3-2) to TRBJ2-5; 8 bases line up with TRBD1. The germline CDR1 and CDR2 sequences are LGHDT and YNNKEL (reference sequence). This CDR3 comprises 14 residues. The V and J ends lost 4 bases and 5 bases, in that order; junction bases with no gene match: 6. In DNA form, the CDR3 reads TGTGCCAGCAGCCGGACAACAGGGGGGGAGACCCAGTACTTC. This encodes CASSRTTGGETQYF.

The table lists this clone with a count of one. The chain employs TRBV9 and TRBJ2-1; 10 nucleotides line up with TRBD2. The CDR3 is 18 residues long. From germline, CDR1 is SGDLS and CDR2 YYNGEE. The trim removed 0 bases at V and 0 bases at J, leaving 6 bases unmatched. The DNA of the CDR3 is TGTGCCAGCAGCGTAGGAGGTAGCGGGGGGATCTCCTACAATGAGCAGTTCTTC. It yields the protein CASSVGGSGGISYNEQFF.

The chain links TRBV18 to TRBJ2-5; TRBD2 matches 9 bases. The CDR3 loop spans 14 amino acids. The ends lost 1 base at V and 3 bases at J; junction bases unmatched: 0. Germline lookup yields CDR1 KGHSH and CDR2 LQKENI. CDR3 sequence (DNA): TGTGCCAGCTCACCACTAGCGGGGGAAGAGACCCAGTACTTC. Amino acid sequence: CASSPLAGEETQYF.

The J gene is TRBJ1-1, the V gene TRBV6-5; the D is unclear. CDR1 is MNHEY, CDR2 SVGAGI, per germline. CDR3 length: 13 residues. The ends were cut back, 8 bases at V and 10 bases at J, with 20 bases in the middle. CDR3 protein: CASVAGFVPGAFF. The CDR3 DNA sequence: TGTGCCAGCGTAGCAGGATTTGTCCCGGGAGCTTTCTTT.

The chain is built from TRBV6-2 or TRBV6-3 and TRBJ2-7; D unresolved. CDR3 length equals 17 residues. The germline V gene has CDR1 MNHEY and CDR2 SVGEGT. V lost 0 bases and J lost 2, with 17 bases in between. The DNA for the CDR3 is TGTGCCAGCAGTTACTCTTCAGGAACAGCAATGACCTACGAGCAGTACTTC. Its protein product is CASSYSSGTAMTYEQYF.

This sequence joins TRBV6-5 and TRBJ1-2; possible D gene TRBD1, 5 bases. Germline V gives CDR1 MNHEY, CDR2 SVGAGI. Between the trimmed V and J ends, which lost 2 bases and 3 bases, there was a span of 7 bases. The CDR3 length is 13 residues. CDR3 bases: TGTGCCAGCAGTTACGGGGGGGACTATGGCTACACCTTC. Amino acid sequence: CASSYGGDYGYTF.

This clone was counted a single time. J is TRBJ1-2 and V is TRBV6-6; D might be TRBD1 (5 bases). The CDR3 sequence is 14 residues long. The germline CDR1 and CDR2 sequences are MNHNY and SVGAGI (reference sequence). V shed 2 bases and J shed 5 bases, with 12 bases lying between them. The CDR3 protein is CASSYGGGKYGYTF. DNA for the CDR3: TGTGCCAGCAGTTACGGGGGGGGTAAATATGGCTACACCTTC.

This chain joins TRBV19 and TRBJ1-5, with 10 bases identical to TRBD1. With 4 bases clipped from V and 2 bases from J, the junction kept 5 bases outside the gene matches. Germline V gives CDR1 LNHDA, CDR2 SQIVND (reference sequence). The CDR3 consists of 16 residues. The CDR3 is CASSRSGTGGNQPQHF. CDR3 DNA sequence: TGTGCCAGTAGTAGATCCGGGACAGGGGGCAATCAGCCCCAGCATTTT.

The CDR3 reads CASTYGSGNTIYF. The CDR3 bases are TGTGCCAGCACCTACGGCTCTGGAAACACCATATATTTT. This chain links TRBV7-2 with TRBJ1-3; D not resolved. Per the germline V gene, CDR1 is SGHTA and CDR2 is FQGNSA. This CDR3 has 13 residues. Deletions cut 7 bases from V and 0 bases from J, with 7 bases between.

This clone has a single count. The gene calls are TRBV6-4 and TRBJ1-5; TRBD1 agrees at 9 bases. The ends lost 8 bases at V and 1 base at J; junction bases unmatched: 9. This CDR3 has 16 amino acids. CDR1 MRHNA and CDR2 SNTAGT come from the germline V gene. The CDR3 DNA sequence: TGTGCCAGCTTTACGGGACAGGGTTTCAGCAATCAGCCCCAGCATTTT. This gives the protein CASFTGQGFSNQPQHF.

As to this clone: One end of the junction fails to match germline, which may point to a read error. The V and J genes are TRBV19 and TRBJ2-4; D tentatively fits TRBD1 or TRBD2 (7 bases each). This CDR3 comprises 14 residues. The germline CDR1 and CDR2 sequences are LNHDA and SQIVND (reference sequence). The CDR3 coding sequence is TGTGCCAGTAGTACCCAGGGGGGAGGGCCCCGGTTGGTCTTC. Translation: CASSTQGGGPRLVF.

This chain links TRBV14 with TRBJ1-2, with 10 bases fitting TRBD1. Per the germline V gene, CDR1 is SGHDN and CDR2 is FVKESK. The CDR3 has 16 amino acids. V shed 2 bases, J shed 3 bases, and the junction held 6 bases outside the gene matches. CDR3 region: CASSQTTGTGDYGYTF. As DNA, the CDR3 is TGTGCCAGCAGCCAAACAACCGGGACAGGGGACTATGGCTACACCTTC.

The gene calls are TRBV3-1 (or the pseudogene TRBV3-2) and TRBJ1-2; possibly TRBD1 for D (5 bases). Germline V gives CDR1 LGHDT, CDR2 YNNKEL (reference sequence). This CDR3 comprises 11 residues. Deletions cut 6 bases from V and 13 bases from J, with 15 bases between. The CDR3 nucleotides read TGTGCCAGCAGTTGGGCGGGGGAGCTCACCTTC. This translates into CASSWAGELTF.

The CDR3 sequence: CASSQGTVNAFF. DNA for the CDR3: TGTGCCAGCAGCCAAGGGACAGTCAACGCTTTCTTT. The chain couples TRBV3-1 (or the pseudogene TRBV3-2) to TRBJ1-1; possible D gene TRBD1, 6 bases. V gave up 1 base and J gave up 11 bases, with 11 bases separating them. This CDR3 contains 12 residues. CDR1 and CDR2 (germline): LGHDT, YNNKEL (reference sequence).

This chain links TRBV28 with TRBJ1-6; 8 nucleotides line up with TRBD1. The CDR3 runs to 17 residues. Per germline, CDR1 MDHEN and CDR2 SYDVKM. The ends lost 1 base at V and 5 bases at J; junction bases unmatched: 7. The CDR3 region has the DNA TGTGCCAGCAGTTTATTAGGGGACAGGAAAAATAATTCACCCCTCCACTTT. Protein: CASSLLGDRKNNSPLHF.

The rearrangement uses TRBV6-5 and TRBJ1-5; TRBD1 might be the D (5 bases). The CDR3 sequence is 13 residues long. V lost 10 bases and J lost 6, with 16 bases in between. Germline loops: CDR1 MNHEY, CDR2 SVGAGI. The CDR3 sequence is CATGDFEGQPQHF. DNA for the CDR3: TGTGCCACTGGGGACTTTGAGGGTCAGCCCCAGCATTTT.

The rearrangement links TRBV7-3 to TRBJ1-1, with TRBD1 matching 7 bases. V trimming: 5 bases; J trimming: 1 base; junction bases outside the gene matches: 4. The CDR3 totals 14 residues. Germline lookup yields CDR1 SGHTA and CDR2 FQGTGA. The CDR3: CASSPGTANTEAFF. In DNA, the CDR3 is TGTGCCAGCAGCCCCGGGACAGCGAACACTGAAGCTTTCTTT.